Presented here are 10 T cell receptor beta chains from one specimen sequenced in a study of blood T cell repertoires in COVID-19. The repertoire was sequenced with immunoSEQ multiplex PCR; TCRdb's copy has only in-frame clones and lacks some. Altogether approximately 300,000 clones are present, roughly 90% being singletons, with the ten largest covering approximately 5.5%. Material for sequencing was PBMCs or T cells enriched from blood (not recorded which). These receptor sequences come from a man aged 55 to 70 who had recovered from COVID-19.

The chain joins TRBV4-1 to TRBJ1-5; D is perhaps TRBD1 (5 bases). With 1 base removed from V and 9 bases from J, the gap between germline ends came to 10 bases. Germline V gene sequence: CDR1 MGHRA, CDR2 YSYEKL. The CDR3 has 13 amino acids. Here the CDR3 reads CASSQVQGGPQHF. Here the CDR3 DNA reads TGCGCCAGCAGCCAAGTTCAGGGCGGGCCCCAGCATTTT.

The chain carries TRBV12-3 or TRBV12-4 and TRBJ2-5; 7 bases fit TRBD1. The CDR3 loop spans 13 amino acids. The J segment lost 5 bases and the V segment lost 8 bases, leaving 8 bases of the junction unmatched. The CDR3 coding sequence is TGTGCCAGCCTTAGGGGGCTCGGGGAGACCCAGTACTTC. It translates to CASLRGLGETQYF.

The gene calls are TRBV21-1 and TRBJ1-5; the D call of TRBD1 is as the table states it, not checked on the DNA. TRBV21-1 has pseudogene status. The CDR3 runs to 19 residues. CDR3 sequence (DNA): TGTGCCAGCAGCAAAGCTCGAGACAGGAAGGGCAGGGGCAATCAGCCCCAGCATTTT. Translating it yields CASSKARDRKGRGNQPQHF.

The rearrangement links TRBV27 to TRBJ1-5; 9 nucleotides match TRBD1. The germline gives CDR1 MNHEY, CDR2 SMNVEV (reference sequence). CDR3 length: 16 amino acids. V lost 2 bases and J lost 4; bases outside the gene matches: 6. CDR3 residues: CASSLSGQGYNQPQHF. DNA of the CDR3: TGTGCCAGCAGTTTAAGCGGACAGGGGTATAATCAGCCCCAGCATTTT.

This rearrangement joins TRBV28 to TRBJ2-4; TRBD2 matches 15 bases. This CDR3 is built from 16 residues. Per germline, CDR1 MDHEN and CDR2 SYDVKM. V trimming: 3 bases; J trimming: 9 bases; junction bases outside the gene matches: 6. In DNA form, the CDR3 reads TGTGCCAGCAGTTTCGGACTAGCGGGAGGGCCTGGCATTCAGTACTTC. Amino acids: CASSFGLAGGPGIQYF.

Here the CDR3 reads CATSAFGLAGYTGELFF. In DNA, the CDR3 is TGTGCCACCAGTGCTTTTGGACTAGCGGGATACACCGGGGAGCTGTTTTTT. The rearrangement joins TRBV24-1 to TRBJ2-2, with 12 bases matching TRBD2. With V trimmed by 5 bases and J by 3 bases, 6 bases remained unmatched. The length of the CDR3 is 17 residues. CDR1 and CDR2 (germline): KGHDR, SFDVKD.

In DNA, the CDR3 is TGTGCCAGCAGCTTGGAATTCGGACAGGGGTTCCACGAGCAGTACTTC. It yields the protein CASSLEFGQGFHEQYF. The chain joins TRBV5-5 to TRBJ2-7; 9 nucleotides agree with TRBD1. Germline CDR1 and CDR2: SGHKS and YYEKEE (reference sequence). The CDR3 is made up of 16 amino acids. The J segment lost 5 bases and the V segment lost 0 bases, leaving 9 bases of the junction unmatched. The whole variable domain, remainder taken from reference TRBV5-5 and TRBJ2-7, is DAGVTQSPTHLIKTRGQQVTLRCSPISGHKSVSWYQQVLGQGPQFIFQYYEKEERGRGNFPDRFSARQFPNYSSELNVNALLLGDSALYLCASSLEFGQGFHEQYFGPGTRLTVT.

This clone was picked up a small number of times. The CDR3 DNA is TGTGCCATCAGTGGCGTTCAGGACGAGCAGTACTTC. It is translated as CAISGVQDEQYF. V and J are TRBV10-3 and TRBJ2-7; D is undetermined. The germline V gene has CDR1 ENHRY and CDR2 SYGVKD. The CDR3 has 12 residues. V was pared by 4 bases and J by 5 bases, with 9 bases between.

The chain employs TRBV28 and TRBJ2-1, with TRBD1 matching 7 bases. Germline-derived CDR1 and CDR2 are MDHEN and SYDVKM. The V gene end was trimmed by 3 bases and the J gene end by 5 bases; junction bases not matched to a gene: 1. This CDR3 contains 13 residues. CDR3 coding DNA: TGTGCCAGCAGTTTCGGGACAGACAATGAGCAGTTCTTC. Protein sequence: CASSFGTDNEQFF.

This chain joins TRBV5-1 and TRBJ2-7, with TRBD1 matching over 7 bases. Germline loops: CDR1 SGHRS, CDR2 YFSETQ. The V segment lost 1 base and the J segment 2 bases; nucleotides outside the gene matches: 15. The CDR3 is 18 amino acids. The DNA of the CDR3 is TGCGCCAGCAGCTTGCAGGGGGTGGGGACAAGGAGCCCCTACGAGCAGTACTTC. This gives the protein CASSLQGVGTRSPYEQYF.